What follows are 27 T cell receptor beta chains derived from one specimen sequenced in a study of CD8 T cells in ankylosing spondylitis. TCRdb itself ran the 5' RACE reads through MiXCR, one entry per CDR3 protein. This table holds under 120,000 distinct CDR3 sequences, around 24% found once. What was sequenced was synovial fluid, either unsorted or a sorted T cell fraction (not recorded which). The receptors were gathered from a male donor with ankylosing spondylitis.

The table lists this clonotype with many counts. The J gene is TRBJ2-1, the V gene TRBV20-1; D not certain. The V end lost 5 bases, the J end lost 2 bases, and 13 bases lay between the germline ends. The CDR3 is 14 residues long. CDR1 and CDR2 (germline): DFQATT, SNEGSKA (reference sequence). The CDR3 reads CSAVDPETYNEQFF. CDR3 coding DNA: TGCAGTGCTGTGGACCCGGAAACCTACAATGAGCAGTTCTTC.

This chain connects TRBV27 to TRBJ2-5; D is undetermined. The germline V and J ends were trimmed by 8 bases and 3 bases, with 13 bases remaining between them. This CDR3 is built from 13 residues. Per germline, CDR1 MNHEY and CDR2 SMNVEV (reference sequence). The CDR3 loop reads CASGPWAEETQYF. Written as DNA, the CDR3 is TGTGCCAGCGGGCCGTGGGCGGAAGAGACCCAGTACTTC.

This clonotype was counted a few times. The chain links TRBV7-2 to TRBJ2-7, with 12 bases fitting TRBD2. The CDR3 contains 14 residues. Per germline, CDR1 SGHTA and CDR2 FQGNSA. V shed 5 bases, J shed 5 bases, and the junction held 4 bases outside the gene matches. For the CDR3, the DNA is TGTGCCAGCAGCCGGACTAGCGGGATAAACGAGCAGTACTTC. Protein sequence: CASSRTSGINEQYF.

The chain recombines TRBV20-1 with TRBJ2-7; 13 bases map to TRBD2. This CDR3 is built from 13 residues. J was trimmed by 7 bases and V by 7 bases; bases with no gene match: 7. Germline CDR1 DFQATT, CDR2 SNEGSKA (reference sequence). CDR3 coding DNA: TGCAGTGTCGGACTAGCGGGAGTGGGTGAGCAGTACTTC. This encodes CSVGLAGVGEQYF.

In this sample, this clonotype turned up once. This rearrangement joins TRBV27 to TRBJ1-4, with TRBD1 identical over 11 bases. This CDR3 is 15 amino acids long. CDR1 and CDR2 from the germline V gene are MNHEY and SMNVEV (reference sequence). The V gene end was trimmed by 9 bases and the J gene end by 7 bases; junction bases not matched to a gene: 10. CDR3 nucleotide sequence: TGTGCCAGTACCTCGGGGACAGGGGGTTTTGAAAAACTGTTTTTT. Amino acids: CASTSGTGGFEKLFF.

The chain recombines TRBV24-1 with TRBJ2-1; weak D call: TRBD1 (6 bases). Germline CDR1 is KGHDR and CDR2 is SFDVKD. This CDR3 has 13 amino acids. The V end lost 4 bases, the J end lost 8 bases, and 11 bases lay between the germline ends. The CDR3 nucleotides read TGTGCCACCAGTGAGGGGGCCCGGGATGAGCAGTTCTTC. This codes for CATSEGARDEQFF.

CDR3 coding DNA: TGTGCCAGCAGCTTCGGATCGCGGACAGGGAGGTGGGAGCAGTACTTC. Encoded protein: CASSFGSRTGRWEQYF. J is TRBJ2-7 and V is TRBV7-9; TRBD1 matches at 8 bases. This CDR3 region has 16 residues. Trimming cost V 3 bases and J 7 bases; bases outside gene matches: 14. Germline V CDR1 and CDR2: SEHNR, FQNEAQ (reference sequence).

The V and J genes are TRBV12-5 and TRBJ2-1; D might be TRBD1 (5 bases). Germline loops: CDR1 LGHNT, CDR2 FRNRAP. The CDR3 runs to 14 residues. Trimming left V 1 base short and J 6 bases short, with 10 bases between. The CDR3 is CASGLGTRANEQFF. The CDR3, as DNA: TGTGCTAGTGGTTTGGGCACCAGGGCCAATGAGCAGTTCTTC.

The V gene is TRBV10-3, the J gene TRBJ1-1; 9 nucleotides agree with TRBD1. The CDR3 extends over 17 amino acids. The germline gives CDR1 ENHRY, CDR2 SYGVKD. The V segment lost 2 bases and the J segment 1 base; nucleotides outside the gene matches: 8. The CDR3 DNA follows: TGTGCCATCAGTGAGGGGATGACAGGGGGATGGAACACTGAAGCTTTCTTT. Residues: CAISEGMTGGWNTEAFF.

The V and J genes are TRBV7-9 and TRBJ1-2; D gene ambiguous. The CDR3 loop spans 13 amino acids. Looked up from germline, CDR1 is SEHNR and CDR2 is FQNEAQ (reference sequence). The ends were cut back, 3 bases at V and 2 bases at J, with 7 bases in the middle. CDR3 sequence (DNA): TGTGCCAGCAGCTTTTCCGCCAACTATGGCTACACCTTC. It specifies CASSFSANYGYTF.

This clonotype showed up many times. The chain joins TRBV7-9 to TRBJ2-3, with 9 bases identical to TRBD2. V gave up 5 bases and J gave up 1 base; unmatched junction bases: 1. The CDR3 is 14 amino acids. The germline gives CDR1 SEHNR, CDR2 FQNEAQ (reference sequence). CDR3 nucleotides: TGTGCCAGCAGCCGGACTAGCGGCACAGATACGCAGTATTTT. It is translated as CASSRTSGTDTQYF.

This clonotype was seen only a few times. The chain recombines TRBV4-1 with TRBJ2-6; D remains unclear. The CDR3 has 17 residues. V was shortened by 1 base and J by 2 bases, with 12 bases between the two germline ends. The germline gives CDR1 MGHRA, CDR2 YSYEKL. The DNA of the CDR3 is TGCGCCAGCAGCCAAGTCAACTTCCAGACTGGGGCCAACGTCCTGACTTTC. The encoded protein is CASSQVNFQTGANVLTF.

CDR3 coding DNA: TGTGCCAGCAGCCAAGCCGGGGCCAACGTCCTGACTTTC. Translating gives CASSQAGANVLTF. The chain uses TRBV4-2 and TRBJ2-6; D is unresolved. V was trimmed by 1 base and J by 4 bases, leaving 2 bases between them. Germline V gene data show CDR1 as LGHNA and CDR2 as YNFKEQ. This CDR3 region has 13 residues.

The genes are TRBV7-9 and TRBJ2-1; TRBD2 aligns across 7 bases. The CDR3 runs 12 residues. V was pared by 5 bases and J by 8 bases, with 3 bases of the junction left unmatched. Per germline, CDR1 SEHNR and CDR2 FQNEAQ (reference sequence). CDR3 DNA: TGTGCCAGCAGCCCGACTAGCTATGAGCAGTTCTTC. Protein: CASSPTSYEQFF. Full variable domain (rest looked up from reference TRBV7-9 and TRBJ2-1): DTGVSQNPRHKITKRGQNVTFRCDPISEHNRLYWYRQTLGQGPEFLTYFQNEAQLEKSRLLSDRFSAERPKGSFSTLEIQRTEQGDSAMYLCASSPTSYEQFFGPGTRLTVL.

The chain couples TRBV15 to TRBJ2-2; 8 nucleotides align to TRBD2. Germline V gives CDR1 LNHNV, CDR2 YYDKDF (reference sequence). This CDR3 comprises 15 residues. J lost 2 bases, V lost 4 bases, and 3 bases had no gene match. The CDR3 protein is CATSTRGGNTGELFF. The CDR3 DNA reads as TGTGCCACCAGCACTCGGGGGGGTAACACCGGGGAGCTGTTTTTT.

This clonotype was detected ten times or more. The chain combines TRBV10-3 with TRBJ2-3, with TRBD2 matching 8 bases. Trimming cost V 4 bases and J 2 bases; bases outside gene matches: 5. Germline V gene sequence: CDR1 ENHRY, CDR2 SYGVKD. The CDR3 is made up of 15 amino acids. The CDR3 loop reads CAISVDGGDTDTQYF. CDR3 DNA sequence: TGTGCCATCAGTGTCGACGGGGGGGACACAGATACGCAGTATTTT.

In its sample, this clonotype was seen a few times. The V and J genes are TRBV5-1 and TRBJ2-2; D uncertain. The V gene's germline CDR1 is SGHRS and CDR2 YFSETQ. CDR3 length: 14 residues. V lost 0 bases, J lost 2 bases, and 5 bases lay in between. In DNA, the CDR3 is TGCGCCAGCAGCTTGGCTTTCAACACCGGGGAGCTGTTTTTT. The encoded protein is CASSLAFNTGELFF.

In its sample, this clonotype was seen a few times. The chain links TRBV24-1 to TRBJ2-3; 8 bases line up with TRBD2. This CDR3 comprises 14 residues. The J segment lost 10 bases and the V segment lost 9 bases, leaving 14 bases of the junction unmatched. The germline V gene has CDR1 KGHDR and CDR2 SFDVKD. Here the CDR3 DNA reads TGTGCCACCTCCGGAGCGGGAGTGTTGAGTGCGCAGTATTTT. This translates into CATSGAGVLSAQYF.

J is TRBJ1-2 and V is TRBV4-1; D gene uncertain. Per germline, CDR1 MGHRA and CDR2 YSYEKL. The CDR3 sequence is 14 residues long. V lost 0 bases and J 0 bases, leaving 5 bases between the germline ends. CDR3 DNA: TGCGCCAGCAGCCAAGATCCCTCTAACTATGGCTACACCTTC. This sequence encodes CASSQDPSNYGYTF.

This clonotype showed up just a few times. The CDR3 region has the DNA TGCAGCGCCGGACAGGGAGACAGGCCGGCTTTCTTT. Translated: CSAGQGDRPAFF. The V and J genes are TRBV29-1 and TRBJ1-1; 8 bases are shared with TRBD1. Germline V gene data show CDR1 as SQVTM and CDR2 as ANQGSEA. The CDR3 length is 12 residues. V trimming: 7 bases; J trimming: 11 bases; junction bases outside the gene matches: 12.

This clonotype was counted many times. The gene calls are TRBV20-1 and TRBJ2-5; 10 positions match TRBD2. Germline CDR1 and CDR2: DFQATT and SNEGSKA (reference sequence). The CDR3 is made up of 14 amino acids. Trimming removed 4 bases from V and 5 bases from J; junction bases left unmatched: 7. CDR3: CSATSGSVGETQYF. CDR3 sequence (DNA): TGCAGTGCTACTAGCGGGAGTGTGGGTGAGACCCAGTACTTC.

This clonotype appeared many times. The rearrangement uses TRBV27 and TRBJ2-6, with TRBD2 identical over 8 bases. The CDR3 is 18 residues long. In germline, CDR1 is MNHEY, CDR2 SMNVEV (reference sequence). The V segment lost 10 bases and the J segment 0 bases; nucleotides outside the gene matches: 14. CDR3 bases: TGTGCCACCGGAGTAGCGGGATCGCTCTCCTCTGGGGCCAACGTCCTGACTTTC. Protein product: CATGVAGSLSSGANVLTF.

The sample holds one count of this clonotype. The chain couples TRBV15 to TRBJ2-1; 7 nucleotides align to TRBD2. Trimming at V came to 0 bases and at J to 9 bases, leaving 14 bases not matched to a gene. This CDR3 comprises 17 residues. CDR1 and CDR2 from the germline V gene are LNHNV and YYDKDF (reference sequence). CDR3 amino acids: CATSRDYQRGPEGEQFF. CDR3 nucleotides: TGTGCCACCAGCAGAGATTACCAGCGGGGCCCAGAAGGTGAGCAGTTCTTC. The full variable domain, in which reference TRBV15 and TRBJ2-1 provide the parts outside the CDR3, is DAMVIQNPRYQVTQFGKPVTLSCSQTLNHNVMYWYQQKSSQAPKLLFHYYDKDFNNEADTPDNFQSRRPNTSFCFLDIRSPGLGDTAMYLCATSRDYQRGPEGEQFFGPGTRLTVL.

V and J are TRBV5-6 and TRBJ1-5, with D maybe TRBD1 (6 bases). Germline assignment: CDR1 SGHDT and CDR2 YYEEEE. This CDR3 has 14 residues. V lost 2 bases to trimming and J lost 6 bases, with 12 bases between them. The CDR3 here is CASSFNQGIQPQHF. The CDR3 region has the DNA TGTGCCAGCAGCTTTAATCAGGGGATTCAGCCCCAGCATTTT.

This clonotype was seen a few times. The chain has TRBV7-8 and TRBJ2-1; 9 nucleotides agree with TRBD2. Unmatched junction bases numbered 9, after V lost 3 bases and J lost 3 bases. Germline loops: CDR1 SGHVS, CDR2 FQNEAQ. The CDR3 contains 17 residues. For the CDR3, the DNA is TGTGCCAGCAGCTTTCGTTTTTCTAGCGGGGACTACAATGAGCAGTTCTTC. Its translation: CASSFRFSSGDYNEQFF.

The V and J genes are TRBV29-1 and TRBJ1-2, with a possible D match to TRBD1 (6 bases). This CDR3 has 13 residues. V was cut by 3 bases and J by 8 bases, with 16 bases left in between. Germline-derived CDR1 and CDR2 are SQVTM and ANQGSEA. The CDR3 bases are TGCAGCGTTGATGGGACAAGGGGGGGAGGCTACACCTTC. Translated, it gives CSVDGTRGGGYTF.

This clonotype was seen repeatedly, ten times or more. V and J are TRBV12-3 or TRBV12-4 and TRBJ2-2; the D gene is possibly TRBD2 (6 bases). The CDR3 is made up of 16 amino acids. V was clipped by 8 bases and J by 0 bases, with 16 bases between them. CDR3 amino acids: CASSLRRETNTGELFF. In nucleotides, the CDR3 is TGTGCCAGCTCCCTAAGGAGGGAAACGAACACCGGGGAGCTGTTTTTT.